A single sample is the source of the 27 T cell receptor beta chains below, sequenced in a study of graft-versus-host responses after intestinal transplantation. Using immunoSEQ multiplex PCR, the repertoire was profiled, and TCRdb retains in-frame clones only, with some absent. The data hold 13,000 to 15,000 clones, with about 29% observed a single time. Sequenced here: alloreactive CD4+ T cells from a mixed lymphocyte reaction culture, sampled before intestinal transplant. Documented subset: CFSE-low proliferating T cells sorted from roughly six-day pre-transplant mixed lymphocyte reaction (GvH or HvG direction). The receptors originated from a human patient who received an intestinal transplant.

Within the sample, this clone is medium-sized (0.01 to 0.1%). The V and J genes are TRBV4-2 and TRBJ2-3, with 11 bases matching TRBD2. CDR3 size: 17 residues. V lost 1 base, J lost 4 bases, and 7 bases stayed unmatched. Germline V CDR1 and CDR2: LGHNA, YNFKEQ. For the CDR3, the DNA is TGTGCCAGCAGCCAAGGCGCACTAGCGGGAGTGGCAGATACGCAGTATTTT. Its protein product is CASSQGALAGVADTQYF.

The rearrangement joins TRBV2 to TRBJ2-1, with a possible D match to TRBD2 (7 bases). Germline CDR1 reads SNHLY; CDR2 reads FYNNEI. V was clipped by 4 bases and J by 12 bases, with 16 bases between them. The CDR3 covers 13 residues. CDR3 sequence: CASSGFQRGGQFF. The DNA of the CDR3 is TGTGCCAGCAGTGGGTTCCAAAGGGGGGGGCAGTTCTTC.

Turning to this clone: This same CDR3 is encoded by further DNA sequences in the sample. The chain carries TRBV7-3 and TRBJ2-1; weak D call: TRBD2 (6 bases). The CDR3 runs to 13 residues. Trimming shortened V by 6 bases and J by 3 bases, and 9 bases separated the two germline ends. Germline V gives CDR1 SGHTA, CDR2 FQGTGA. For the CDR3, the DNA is TGTGCCAGCAGTTTGGGACTCTACAATGAGCAGTTCTTC. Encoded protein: CASSLGLYNEQFF.

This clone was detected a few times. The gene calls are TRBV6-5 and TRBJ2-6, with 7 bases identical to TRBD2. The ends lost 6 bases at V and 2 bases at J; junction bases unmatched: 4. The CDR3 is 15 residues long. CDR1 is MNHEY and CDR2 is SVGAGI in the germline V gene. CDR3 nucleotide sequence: TGTGCCAGCAGAGGAGGGAGGGCTGGGGCCAACGTCCTGACTTTC. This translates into CASRGGRAGANVLTF.

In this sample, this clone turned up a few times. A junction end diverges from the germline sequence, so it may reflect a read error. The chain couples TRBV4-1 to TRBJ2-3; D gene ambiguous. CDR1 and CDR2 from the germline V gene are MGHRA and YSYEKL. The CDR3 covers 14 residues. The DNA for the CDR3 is TGTGCCAGCAGCCAAGCCCCTTCCACAGATACGCAGTATTTT. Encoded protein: CASSQAPSTDTQYF.

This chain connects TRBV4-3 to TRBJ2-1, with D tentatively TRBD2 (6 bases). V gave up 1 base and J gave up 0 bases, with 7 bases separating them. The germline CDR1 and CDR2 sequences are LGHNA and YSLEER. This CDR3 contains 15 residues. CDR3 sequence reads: CASSQGGTSYNEQFF. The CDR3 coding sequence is TGCGCCAGCAGCCAAGGCGGGACCTCCTACAATGAGCAGTTCTTC.

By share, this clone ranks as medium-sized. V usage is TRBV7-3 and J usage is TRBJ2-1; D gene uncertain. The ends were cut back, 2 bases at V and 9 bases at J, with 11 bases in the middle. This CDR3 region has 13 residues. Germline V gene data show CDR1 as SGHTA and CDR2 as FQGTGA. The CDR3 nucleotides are TGTGCCAGCAGCTTAGTTGGGATAGGTGAGCAGTTCTTC. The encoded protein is CASSLVGIGEQFF.

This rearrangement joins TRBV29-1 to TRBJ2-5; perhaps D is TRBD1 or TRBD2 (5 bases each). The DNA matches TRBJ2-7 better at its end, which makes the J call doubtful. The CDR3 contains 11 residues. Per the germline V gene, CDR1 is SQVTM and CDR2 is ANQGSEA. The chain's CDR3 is CSIRAGTEQYF. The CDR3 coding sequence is TGCAGCATTCGGGCAGGGACCGAGCAGTACTTC.

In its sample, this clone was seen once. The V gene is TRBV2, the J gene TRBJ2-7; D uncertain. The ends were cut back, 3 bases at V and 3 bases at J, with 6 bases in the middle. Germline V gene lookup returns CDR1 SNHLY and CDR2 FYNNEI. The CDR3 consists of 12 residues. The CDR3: CASSEMDYEQYF. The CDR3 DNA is TGTGCCAGCAGTGAGATGGACTACGAGCAGTACTTC.

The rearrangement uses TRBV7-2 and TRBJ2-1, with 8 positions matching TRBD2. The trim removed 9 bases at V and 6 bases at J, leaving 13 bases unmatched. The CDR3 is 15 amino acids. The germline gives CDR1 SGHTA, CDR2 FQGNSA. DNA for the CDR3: TGTGCCAGTTGCAGATCGGGACTAGGTGTCAATGAGCAGTTCTTC. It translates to CASCRSGLGVNEQFF.

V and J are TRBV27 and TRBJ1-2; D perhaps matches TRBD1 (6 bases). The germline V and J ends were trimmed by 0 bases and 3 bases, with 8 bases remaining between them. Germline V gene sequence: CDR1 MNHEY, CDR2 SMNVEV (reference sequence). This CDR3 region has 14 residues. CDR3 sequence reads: CASSLSYRDYGYTF. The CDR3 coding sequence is TGTGCCAGCAGTTTATCGTACAGGGACTATGGCTACACCTTC.

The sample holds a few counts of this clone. CDR3 nucleotide sequence: TGTGCCAGCAGCGCAACAGGGACGGCGACCTACGAGCAGTACTTC. Translated, it gives CASSATGTATYEQYF. The chain carries TRBV9 and TRBJ2-7; D possibly corresponds to TRBD1 (6 bases). Germline loops: CDR1 SGDLS, CDR2 YYNGEE. This CDR3 is built from 15 residues. V shed 3 bases and J shed 2 bases, with 15 bases lying between them.

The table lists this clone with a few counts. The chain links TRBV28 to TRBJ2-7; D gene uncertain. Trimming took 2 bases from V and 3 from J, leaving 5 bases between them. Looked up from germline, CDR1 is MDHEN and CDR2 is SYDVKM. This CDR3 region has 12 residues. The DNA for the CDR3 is TGTGCCAGCAGTTTAGGCCGCTACGAGCAGTACTTC. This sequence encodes CASSLGRYEQYF. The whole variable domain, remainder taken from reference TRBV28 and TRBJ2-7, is DVKVTQSSRYLVKRTGEKVFLECVQDMDHENMFWYRQDPGLGLRLIYFSYDVKMKEKGDIPEGYSVSREKKERFSLILESASTNQTSMYLCASSLGRYEQYFGPGTRLTVT.

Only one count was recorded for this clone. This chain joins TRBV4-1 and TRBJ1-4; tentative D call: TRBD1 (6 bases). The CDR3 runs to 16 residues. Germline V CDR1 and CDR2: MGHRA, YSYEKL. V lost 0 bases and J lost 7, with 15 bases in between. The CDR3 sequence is CASSQERGARGEKLFF. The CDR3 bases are TGCGCCAGCAGCCAAGAACGGGGGGCGCGGGGTGAAAAACTGTTTTTT.

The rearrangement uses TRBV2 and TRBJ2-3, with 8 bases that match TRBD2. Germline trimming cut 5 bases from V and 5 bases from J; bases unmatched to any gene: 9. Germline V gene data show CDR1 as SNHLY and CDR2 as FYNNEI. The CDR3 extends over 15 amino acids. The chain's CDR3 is CASSIDGRAGDTQYF. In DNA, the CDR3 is TGTGCCAGCAGTATAGACGGGAGGGCCGGAGATACGCAGTATTTT.

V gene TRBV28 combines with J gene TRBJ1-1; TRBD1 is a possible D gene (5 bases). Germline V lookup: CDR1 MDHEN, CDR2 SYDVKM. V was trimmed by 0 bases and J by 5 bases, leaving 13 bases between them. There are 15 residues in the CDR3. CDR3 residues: CASSLWEGSGTEAFF. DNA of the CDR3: TGTGCCAGCAGTTTATGGGAGGGGTCGGGGACTGAAGCTTTCTTT.

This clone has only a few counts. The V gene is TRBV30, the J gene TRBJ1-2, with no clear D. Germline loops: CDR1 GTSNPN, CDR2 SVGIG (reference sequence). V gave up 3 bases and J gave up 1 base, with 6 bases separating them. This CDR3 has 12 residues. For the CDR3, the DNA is TGTGCCTGGAGAAGGGTTAACTATGGCTACACCTTC. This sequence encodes CAWRRVNYGYTF. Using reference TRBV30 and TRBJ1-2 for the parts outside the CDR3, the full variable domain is SQTIHQWPATLVQPVGSPLSLECTVEGTSNPNLYWYRQAAGRGLQLLFYSVGIGQISSEVPQNLSASRPQDRQFILSSKKLLLSDSGFYLCAWRRVNYGYTFGSGTRLTVV.

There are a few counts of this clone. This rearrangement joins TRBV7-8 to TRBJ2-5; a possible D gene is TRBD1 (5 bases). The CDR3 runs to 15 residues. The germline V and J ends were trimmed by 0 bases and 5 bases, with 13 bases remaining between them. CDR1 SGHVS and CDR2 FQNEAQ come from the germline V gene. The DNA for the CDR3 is TGTGCCAGCAGCTTAGCAAGGGCAGGGTGGGAGACCCAGTACTTC. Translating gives CASSLARAGWETQYF. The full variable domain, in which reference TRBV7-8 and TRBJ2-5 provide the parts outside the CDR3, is GAGVSQSPRYKVAKRGQDVALRCDPISGHVSLFWYQQALGQGPEFLTYFQNEAQLDKSGLPSDRFFAERPEGSVSTLKIQRTQQEDSAVYLCASSLARAGWETQYFGPGTRLLVL.

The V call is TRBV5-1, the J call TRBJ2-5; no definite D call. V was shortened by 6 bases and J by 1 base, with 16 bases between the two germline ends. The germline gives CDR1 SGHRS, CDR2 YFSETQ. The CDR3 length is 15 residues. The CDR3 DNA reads TGCGCCAGCACACTCTCTGGCAGGAGCCAAGAGACCCAGTACTTC. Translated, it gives CASTLSGRSQETQYF.

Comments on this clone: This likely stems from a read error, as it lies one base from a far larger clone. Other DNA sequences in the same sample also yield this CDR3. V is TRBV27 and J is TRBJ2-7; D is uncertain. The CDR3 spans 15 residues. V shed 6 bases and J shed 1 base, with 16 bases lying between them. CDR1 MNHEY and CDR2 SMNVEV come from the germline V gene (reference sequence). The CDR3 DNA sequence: TGTGCCAGCAGCAGAACAAGGGTGCTTTCCTACGAGCAGTACTTC. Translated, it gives CASSRTRVLSYEQYF.

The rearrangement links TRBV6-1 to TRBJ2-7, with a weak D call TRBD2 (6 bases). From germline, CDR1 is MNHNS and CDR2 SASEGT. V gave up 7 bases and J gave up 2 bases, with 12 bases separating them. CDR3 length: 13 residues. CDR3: CASTRTNAYEQYF. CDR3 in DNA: TGTGCCAGCACTAGGACTAACGCCTACGAGCAGTACTTC.

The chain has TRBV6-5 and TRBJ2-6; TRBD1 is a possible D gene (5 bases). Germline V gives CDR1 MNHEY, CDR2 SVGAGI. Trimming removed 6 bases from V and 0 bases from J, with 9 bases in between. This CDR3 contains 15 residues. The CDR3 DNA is TGTGCCAGCAGCACAGGATTCTCTGGGGCCAACGTCCTGACTTTC. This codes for CASSTGFSGANVLTF.

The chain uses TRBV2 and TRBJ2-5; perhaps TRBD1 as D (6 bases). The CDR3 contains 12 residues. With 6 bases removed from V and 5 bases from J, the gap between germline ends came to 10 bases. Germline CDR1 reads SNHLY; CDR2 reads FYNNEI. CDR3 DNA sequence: TGTGCCAGCAGGGGGGCAGGGGAGACCCAGTACTTC. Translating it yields CASRGAGETQYF.

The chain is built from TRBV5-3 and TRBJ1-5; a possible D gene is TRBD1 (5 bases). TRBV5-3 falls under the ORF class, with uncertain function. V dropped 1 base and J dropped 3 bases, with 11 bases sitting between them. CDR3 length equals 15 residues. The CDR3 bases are TGTGCCAGAAGCTTGAGGGGCCCCCACAATCAGCCCCAGCATTTT. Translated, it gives CARSLRGPHNQPQHF.

CDR3 in DNA: TGTGCCAGCAGCTTAACCGGACGGCCTAATTCACCCCTCCACTTT. Translation: CASSLTGRPNSPLHF. V usage is TRBV7-3 and J usage is TRBJ1-6, with D unclear. The V gene's germline CDR1 is SGHTA and CDR2 FQGTGA. Trimming took 0 bases from V and 6 from J, leaving 9 bases between them. The CDR3 totals 15 residues. Full variable domain (outside the CDR3, taken from reference TRBV7-3 and TRBJ1-6): GAGVSQTPSNKVTEKGKYVELRCDPISGHTALYWYRQSLGQGPEFLIYFQGTGAADDSGLPNDRFFAVRPEGSVSTLKIQRTERGDSAVYLCASSLTGRPNSPLHFGNGTRLTVT.

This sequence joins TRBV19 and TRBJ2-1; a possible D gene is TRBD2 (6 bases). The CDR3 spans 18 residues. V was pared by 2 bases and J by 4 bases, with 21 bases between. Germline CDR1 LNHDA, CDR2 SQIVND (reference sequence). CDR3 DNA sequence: TGTGCCAGTAGTATATCCCTCCGGGGTGCGGGAAGGTACAATGAGCAGTTCTTC. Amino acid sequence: CASSISLRGAGRYNEQFF. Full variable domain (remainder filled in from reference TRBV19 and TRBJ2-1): DGGITQSPKYLFRKEGQNVTLSCEQNLNHDAMYWYRQDPGQGLRLIYYSQIVNDFQKGDIAEGYSVSREKKESFPLTVTSAQKNPTAFYLCASSISLRGAGRYNEQFFGPGTRLTVL.

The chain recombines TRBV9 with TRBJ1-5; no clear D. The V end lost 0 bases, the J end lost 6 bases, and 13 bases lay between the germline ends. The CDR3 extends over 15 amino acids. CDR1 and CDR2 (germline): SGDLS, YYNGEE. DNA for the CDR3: TGTGCCAGCAGCGTAGACCCCGCGGGAGGTCAGCCCCAGCATTTT. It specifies CASSVDPAGGQPQHF. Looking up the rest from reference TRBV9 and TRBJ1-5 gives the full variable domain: DSGVTQTPKHLITATGQRVTLRCSPRSGDLSVYWYQQSLDQGLQFLIQYYNGEERAKGNILERFSAQQFPDLHSELNLSSLELGDSALYFCASSVDPAGGQPQHFGDGTRLSIL.